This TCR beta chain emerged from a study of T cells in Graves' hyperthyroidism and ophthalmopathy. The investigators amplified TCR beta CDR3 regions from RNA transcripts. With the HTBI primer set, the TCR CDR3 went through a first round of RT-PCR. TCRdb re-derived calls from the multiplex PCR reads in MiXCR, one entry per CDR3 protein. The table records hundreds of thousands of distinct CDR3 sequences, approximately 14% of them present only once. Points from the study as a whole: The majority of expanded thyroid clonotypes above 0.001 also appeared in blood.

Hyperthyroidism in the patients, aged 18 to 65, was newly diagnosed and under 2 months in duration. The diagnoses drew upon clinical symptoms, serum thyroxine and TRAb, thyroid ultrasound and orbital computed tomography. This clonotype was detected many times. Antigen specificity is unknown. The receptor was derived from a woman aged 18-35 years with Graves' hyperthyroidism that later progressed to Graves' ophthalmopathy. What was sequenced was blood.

In nucleotides, the CDR3 is TGTGCCAGCAGCTTAGTCCTGACTAGCAGTCCCCCAGATACGCAGTATTTT. Translation gives CASSLVLTSSPPDTQYF. This chain connects TRBV7-2 to TRBJ2-3, with TRBD2 identical over 7 bases. The V segment lost 1 base and the J segment 4 bases; nucleotides outside the gene matches: 11. This CDR3 has 17 amino acids. Germline values: CDR1 SGHTA, CDR2 FQGNSA.